This T cell receptor beta chain was sequenced in a study of shared clonotypes between healthy human individuals. Study-wide results and caveats: Clonotype sharing levels among donors were expected to vary with sequencing depth.

Methods used by the authors: In the immunoSEQ data, sequences were junction-only and lacked quality scores, so filtering differed. Sequencing was performed with immunoSEQ multiplex PCR; in TCRdb, only in-frame clones are kept and a portion is missing. That table is the source of V, J and clone size, and D and trimming were worked out from the DNA. The sample shows roughly 890,000 clones, nearly 95% of them seen only once. Comment on this clone: The antigen is undetermined.

This CDR3 region has 16 residues. The ends lost 5 bases at V and 3 bases at J; junction bases unmatched: 12. Per germline, CDR1 LNHNV and CDR2 YYDKDF (reference sequence). CD45RO-negative, CCR7-selected cells formed the naive CD8 fraction, which excluded terminally differentiated effector memory CD45RA+ cells. Adults of Caucasian background living in Nashville, Tennessee made up all donors. The sequence was obtained from a young man in good health. The rearrangement links TRBV15 to TRBJ2-7; 8 nucleotides align to TRBD1. The sequenced sample was naive CD8+ T cells sorted from blood. CDR3 sequence reads: CATSGGLDRAFYEQYF. The CDR3 nucleotides are TGTGCCACCAGCGGTGGATTGGACAGGGCTTTCTACGAGCAGTACTTC.